This note documents a single TCR beta chain sequence. These data belong to a study of blood T cell repertoires in COVID-19. Study-level background: Whether acute or convalescent, the COVID-19 samples came from the United States, Italy and Spain. From T cells, B-cell-depleted T cells, or PBMCs came the material, which was cDNA or gDNA.

Per the authors' pipeline: Nucleated cell number was recorded as an estimate derived from reference gene primer amplification. Profiling relied on immunoSEQ multiplex PCR, and the TCRdb table lists in-frame clones only, not all of them. Clone size and V and J calls were adopted from that table, with D and trimming inferred from the DNA. The sample consists of roughly 460,000 clones, about 90% of them appearing once. The CDR3 is 13 amino acids. Germline loops: CDR1 LGHDT, CDR2 YNNKEL (reference sequence). V was shortened by 6 bases and J by 3 bases, with 12 bases between the two germline ends. The Seattle patients joined while their infection was active and were tracked longitudinally afterward.

This receptor was identified in a man aged 18-30 years with COVID-19, enrolled during active disease. The specimen was peripheral blood. The rearrangement links TRBV3-1 (or the pseudogene TRBV3-2) to TRBJ2-7, with D maybe TRBD1 (5 bases). CDR3 amino acids: CASSLRQNYEQYF. The CDR3 region has the DNA TGTGCCAGCAGTCTGAGACAGAACTACGAGCAGTACTTC.